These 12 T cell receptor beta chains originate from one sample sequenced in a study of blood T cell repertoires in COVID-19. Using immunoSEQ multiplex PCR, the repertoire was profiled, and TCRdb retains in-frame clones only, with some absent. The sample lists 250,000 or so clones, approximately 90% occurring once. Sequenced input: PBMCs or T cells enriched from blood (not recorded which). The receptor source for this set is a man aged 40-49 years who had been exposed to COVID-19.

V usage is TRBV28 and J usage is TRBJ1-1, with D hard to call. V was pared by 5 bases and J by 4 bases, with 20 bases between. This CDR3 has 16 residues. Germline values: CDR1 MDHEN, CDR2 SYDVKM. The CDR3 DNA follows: TGTGCCAGCAGTCCATCCACCCCGGTCAAGAGCACTGAAGCTTTCTTT. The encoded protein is CASSPSTPVKSTEAFF.

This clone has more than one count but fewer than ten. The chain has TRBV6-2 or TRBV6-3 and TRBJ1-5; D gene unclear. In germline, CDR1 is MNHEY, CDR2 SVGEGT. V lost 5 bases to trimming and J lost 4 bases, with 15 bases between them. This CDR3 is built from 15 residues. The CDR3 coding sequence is TGTGCCAGCAGTGGCTCCCGGGTTTTTAATCAGCCCCAGCATTTT. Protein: CASSGSRVFNQPQHF.

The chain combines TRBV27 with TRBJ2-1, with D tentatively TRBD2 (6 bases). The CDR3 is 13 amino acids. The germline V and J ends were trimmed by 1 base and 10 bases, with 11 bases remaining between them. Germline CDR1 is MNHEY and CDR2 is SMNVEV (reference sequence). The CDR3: CASSLWGVTEQFF. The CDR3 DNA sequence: TGTGCCAGCAGTTTATGGGGGGTAACGGAGCAGTTCTTC.

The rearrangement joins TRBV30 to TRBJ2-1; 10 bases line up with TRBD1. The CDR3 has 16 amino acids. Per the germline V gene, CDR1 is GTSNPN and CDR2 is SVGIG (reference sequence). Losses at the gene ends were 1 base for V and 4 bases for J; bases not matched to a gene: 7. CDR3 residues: CAWSALGTGVYNEQFF. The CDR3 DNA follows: TGTGCCTGGAGTGCATTGGGGACAGGGGTTTACAATGAGCAGTTCTTC.

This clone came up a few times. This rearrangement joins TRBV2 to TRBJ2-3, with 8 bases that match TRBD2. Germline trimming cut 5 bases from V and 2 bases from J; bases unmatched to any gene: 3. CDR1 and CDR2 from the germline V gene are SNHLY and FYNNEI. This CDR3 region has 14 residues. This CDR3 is CASSTSGVTDTQYF. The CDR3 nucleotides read TGTGCCAGCAGTACTAGCGGCGTCACAGATACGCAGTATTTT.

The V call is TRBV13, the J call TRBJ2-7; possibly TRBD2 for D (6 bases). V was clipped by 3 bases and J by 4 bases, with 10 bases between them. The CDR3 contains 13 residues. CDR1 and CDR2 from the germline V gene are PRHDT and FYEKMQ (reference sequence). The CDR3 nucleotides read TGTGCCAGCAGCTTGGAGGGACTGTACGAGCAGTACTTC. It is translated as CASSLEGLYEQYF.

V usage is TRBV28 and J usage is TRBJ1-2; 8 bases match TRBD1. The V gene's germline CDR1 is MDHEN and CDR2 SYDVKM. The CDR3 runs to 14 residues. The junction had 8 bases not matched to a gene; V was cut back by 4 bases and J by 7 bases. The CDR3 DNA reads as TGTGCCAGCAGTTGGGCCCAGGGGGCGTTTGGCTACACCTTC. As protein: CASSWAQGAFGYTF.

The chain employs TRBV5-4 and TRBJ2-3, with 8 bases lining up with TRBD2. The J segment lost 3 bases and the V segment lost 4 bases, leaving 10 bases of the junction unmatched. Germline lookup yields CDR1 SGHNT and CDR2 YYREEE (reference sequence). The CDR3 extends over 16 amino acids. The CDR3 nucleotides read TGTGCCAGCAGCCGGAGCGGGAGAGGGGGGACAGATACGCAGTATTTT. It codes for CASSRSGRGGTDTQYF.

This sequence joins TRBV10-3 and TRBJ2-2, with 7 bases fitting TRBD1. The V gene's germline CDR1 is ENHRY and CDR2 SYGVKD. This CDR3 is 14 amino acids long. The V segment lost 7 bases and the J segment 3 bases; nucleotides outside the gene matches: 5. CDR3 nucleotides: TGTGCCATCACCAGGGACAGAGACACCGGGGAGCTGTTTTTT. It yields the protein CAITRDRDTGELFF.

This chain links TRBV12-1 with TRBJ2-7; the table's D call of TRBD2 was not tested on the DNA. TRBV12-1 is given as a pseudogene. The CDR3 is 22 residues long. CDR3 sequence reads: CASPVSQHEGLAGGLGSYEQYF. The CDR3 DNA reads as TGTGCCAGCCCCGTAAGCCAACACGAAGGACTAGCGGGAGGGCTAGGATCCTACGAGCAGTACTTC.

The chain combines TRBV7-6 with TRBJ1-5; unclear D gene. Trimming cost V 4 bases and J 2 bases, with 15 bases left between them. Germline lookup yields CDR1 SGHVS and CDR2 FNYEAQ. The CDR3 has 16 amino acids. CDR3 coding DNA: TGTGCCAGCAGCTCAGGTATCGGAAGTGGCAATCAGCCCCAGCATTTT. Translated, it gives CASSSGIGSGNQPQHF.

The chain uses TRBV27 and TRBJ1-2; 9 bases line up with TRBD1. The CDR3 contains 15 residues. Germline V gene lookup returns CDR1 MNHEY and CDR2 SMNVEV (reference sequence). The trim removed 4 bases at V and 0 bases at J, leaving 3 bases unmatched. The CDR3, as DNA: TGTGCCAGCAGTTGGACAGGGGATACTAACTATGGCTACACCTTC. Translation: CASSWTGDTNYGYTF.